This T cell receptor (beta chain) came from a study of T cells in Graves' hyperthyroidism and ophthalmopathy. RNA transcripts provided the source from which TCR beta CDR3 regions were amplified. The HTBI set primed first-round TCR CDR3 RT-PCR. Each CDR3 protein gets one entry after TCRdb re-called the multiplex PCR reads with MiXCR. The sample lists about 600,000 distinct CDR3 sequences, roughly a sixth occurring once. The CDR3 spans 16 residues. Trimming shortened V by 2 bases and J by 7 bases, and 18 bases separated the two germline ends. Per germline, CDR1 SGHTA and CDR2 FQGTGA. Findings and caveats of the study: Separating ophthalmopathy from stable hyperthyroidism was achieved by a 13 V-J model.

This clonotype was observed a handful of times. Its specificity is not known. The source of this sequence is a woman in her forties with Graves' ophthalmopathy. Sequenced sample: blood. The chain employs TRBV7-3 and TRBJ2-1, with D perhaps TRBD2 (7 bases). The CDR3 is CASSLSGGLGFNEQFF. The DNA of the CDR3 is TGTGCCAGCAGCTTATCCGGGGGGCTAGGATTTAATGAGCAGTTCTTC.